This section outlines one T cell receptor beta chain sequence together with its context. What it binds is unknown. This specimen comes from a study of shared clonotypes between healthy human individuals. Notes on the study in general: Exclusively blood specimens were collected; tissue repertoires likely differ. Clonotypes shared by all four donors outscored non-shared clonotypes in generation probability.

Naive CD8 populations comprised CD45RO-negative cells positively selected for CCR7, excluding terminally differentiated effector memory CD45RA+ cells. Each of the donors was a healthy adult who was HIV-negative and had not had a recent acute infection or vaccination. How the authors handled the data: Without quality scores, immunoSEQ junctional reads could not be filtered like full-length reads. The assay was immunoSEQ multiplex PCR, and TCRdb's table has in-frame clones only and misses some. D and trimming come from the DNA, and the V and J calls and clone size come from that table. The profile covers around 600,000 clones, with approximately 95% appearing a single time and over 0.1% taken by the ten largest. Trimming removed 0 bases from V and 4 bases from J; junction bases left unmatched: 4. From germline, CDR1 is LNHDA and CDR2 SQIVND (reference sequence). This CDR3 is built from 17 residues.

Sequencing input: naive CD8+ T cells sorted from blood. The V gene is TRBV19, the J gene TRBJ2-2, with 11 bases aligning to TRBD2. The clonotype originates from a woman aged 25 to 45 in good health. CDR3 sequence (DNA): TGTGCCAGTAGTATAGATCAACTAGCGGGAGCCACCGGGGAGCTGTTTTTT. Its translation is CASSIDQLAGATGELFF.